These 20 T cell receptor beta chains were sequenced from one sample in a study of cytomegalovirus exposure and HLA in healthy donors. The PCR used 60 Vbeta and 13 Jbeta primers. Some clones are missing from TCRdb's copy, which holds only in-frame ones; the method was immunoSEQ multiplex PCR. The table records 85,000 to 90,000 clones, about 80% of them present only once. Sequencing was carried out using PBMCs. These receptor sequences come from a young man in good health and CMV-seropositive.

The rearrangement links TRBV5-1 to TRBJ2-7, with 7 bases fitting TRBD2. The junction had 3 bases not matched to a gene; V was cut back by 2 bases and J by 4 bases. Germline CDR1 SGHRS, CDR2 YFSETQ. This CDR3 contains 13 residues. The CDR3 DNA reads TGCGCCAGCAGCTTAGAGGGAGGGTACGAGCAGTACTTC. This translates into CASSLEGGYEQYF. Looking up the rest from reference TRBV5-1 and TRBJ2-7 gives the full variable domain: KAGVTQTPRYLIKTRGQQVTLSCSPISGHRSVSWYQQTPGQGLQFLFEYFSETQRNKGNFPGRFSGRQFSNSRSEMNVSTLELGDSALYLCASSLEGGYEQYFGPGTRLTVT.

This clone was seen a single time. At one of its ends the junction is not consistent with the germline gene, which may arise from a read error. Written as DNA, the CDR3 is TGTTCCAGCAGCTATGACAGCAACTACGAGCAGTACTTC. It translates to CSSSYDSNYEQYF. The chain is built from TRBV7-9 and TRBJ2-7, with D possibly TRBD1 on 5 matching bases. This CDR3 is 13 amino acids long. In germline, CDR1 is SEHNR, CDR2 FQNEAQ (reference sequence).

The table lists this clone with a few counts. V and J are TRBV15 and TRBJ2-7, with TRBD2 matching over 7 bases. The CDR3 is 12 residues long. Looked up from germline, CDR1 is LNHNV and CDR2 is YYDKDF (reference sequence). J gave up 6 bases and V 5 bases, and 4 bases lay outside the gene matches. In DNA form, the CDR3 reads TGTGCCACCAGCCTGCGGACTAGCGAGCAGTACTTC. Its protein product is CATSLRTSEQYF. Full variable domain (missing parts from reference TRBV15 and TRBJ2-7): DAMVIQNPRYQVTQFGKPVTLSCSQTLNHNVMYWYQQKSSQAPKLLFHYYDKDFNNEADTPDNFQSRRPNTSFCFLDIRSPGLGDTAMYLCATSLRTSEQYFGPGTRLTVT.

This clone came up a few times. The genes are TRBV30 and TRBJ1-2, with D tentatively TRBD1 (5 bases). Germline V CDR1 and CDR2: GTSNPN, SVGIG (reference sequence). V was trimmed by 3 bases and J by 3 bases, leaving 11 bases between them. The CDR3 sequence is 13 residues long. The CDR3 loop is CAWSPWGDYGYTF. CDR3 coding DNA: TGTGCCTGGAGCCCCTGGGGGGACTATGGCTACACCTTC. Looking up the rest from reference TRBV30 and TRBJ1-2 gives the full variable domain: SQTIHQWPATLVQPVGSPLSLECTVEGTSNPNLYWYRQAAGRGLQLLFYSVGIGQISSEVPQNLSASRPQDRQFILSSKKLLLSDSGFYLCAWSPWGDYGYTFGSGTRLTVV.

The rearrangement uses TRBV2 and TRBJ2-1, with D tentatively TRBD1 (6 bases). The CDR3 runs 13 residues. V lost 3 bases and J 9 bases, leaving 12 bases between the germline ends. CDR1 and CDR2 (germline): SNHLY, FYNNEI. CDR3 protein: CASSETQGTEQFF. As DNA, the CDR3 is TGTGCCAGCAGTGAGACACAGGGCACTGAGCAGTTCTTC.

The chain has TRBV19 and TRBJ2-2; D uncertain. The CDR3 sequence is 11 residues long. Germline CDR1 reads LNHDA; CDR2 reads SQIVND (reference sequence). Trimming left V 8 bases short and J 5 bases short, with 6 bases between. The CDR3 loop reads CASWRTGELFF. CDR3 sequence (DNA): TGTGCCAGTTGGCGGACCGGGGAGCTGTTTTTT.

This chain connects TRBV7-9 to TRBJ2-7, with 7 bases fitting TRBD1. V dropped 6 bases and J dropped 2; count of bases not matched to a gene: 7. Germline-derived CDR1 and CDR2 are SEHNR and FQNEAQ (reference sequence). CDR3 length: 14 amino acids. CDR3 sequence reads: CASSSGQATYEQYF. CDR3 coding DNA: TGTGCCAGCAGTTCCGGACAGGCTACCTACGAGCAGTACTTC.

This clone was seen a handful of times. The chain recombines TRBV4-2 with TRBJ2-2; 7 bases map to TRBD2. Germline CDR1 is LGHNA and CDR2 is YNFKEQ. The trim removed 3 bases at V and 6 bases at J, leaving 7 bases unmatched. This CDR3 is 15 amino acids long. DNA for the CDR3: TGTGCCAGCAGCCAGGTTCGGGACTATGCCGGGGAGCTGTTTTTT. Encoded protein: CASSQVRDYAGELFF.

This rearrangement joins TRBV4-3 to TRBJ1-1; D is perhaps TRBD1 (5 bases). V was shortened by 1 base and J by 1 base, with 7 bases between the two germline ends. CDR1 and CDR2 (germline): LGHNA, YSLEER. The CDR3 spans 14 residues. DNA for the CDR3: TGCGCCAGCAGCCAAGGAGACAGGAACACTGAAGCTTTCTTT. This encodes CASSQGDRNTEAFF.

The J gene is TRBJ2-5, the V gene TRBV29-1, with TRBD2 matching over 14 bases. The DNA end lines up better with TRBJ2-7; the J call may be wrong. The germline CDR1 and CDR2 sequences are SQVTM and ANQGSEA. This CDR3 has 16 residues. This CDR3 reads CSVEGTSGGTTYEQYF. As DNA, the CDR3 is TGCAGCGTTGAAGGGACTAGCGGGGGGACCACCTACGAGCAGTACTTC.

This clone has a handful of counts. The chain carries TRBV6-1 and TRBJ1-5, with 9 bases identical to TRBD1. CDR1 is MNHNS and CDR2 is SASEGT in the germline V gene. The CDR3 runs to 16 residues. Trimming took 4 bases from V and 4 from J; bases not matched to a gene: 8. This CDR3 reads CASSAAPGTGNQPQHF. Written as DNA, the CDR3 is TGTGCCAGCAGTGCTGCCCCCGGGACAGGGAATCAGCCCCAGCATTTT.

The J gene is TRBJ2-5, the V gene TRBV5-3; 12 bases fit TRBD2. TRBV5-3 is flagged as an ORF with uncertain function. The CDR3 runs to 18 residues. Trimming at V came to 2 bases and at J to 4 bases, leaving 12 bases not matched to a gene. The CDR3 sequence: CARSLPRLAGEDRETQYF. As DNA, the CDR3 is TGTGCCAGAAGCTTACCAAGACTAGCGGGGGAAGATCGAGAGACCCAGTACTTC.

The chain joins TRBV6-4 to TRBJ2-5, with D perhaps matching TRBD2 (6 bases). The germline gives CDR1 MRHNA, CDR2 SNTAGT. The ends were cut back, 2 bases at V and 5 bases at J, with 21 bases in the middle. CDR3 length: 17 amino acids. In DNA form, the CDR3 reads TGTGCCAGCAGTGACCGACCGGGGTCGGCCAGCGGGGAGACCCAGTACTTC. Its protein product is CASSDRPGSASGETQYF.

The chain has TRBV19 and TRBJ2-7; 11 bases fit TRBD1. The CDR3 has 14 amino acids. Germline V gene data show CDR1 as LNHDA and CDR2 as SQIVND (reference sequence). V was pared by 6 bases and J by 3 bases, with 4 bases of the junction left unmatched. CDR3 loop: CASSLGQGDYEQYF. CDR3 bases: TGTGCCAGTAGCCTGGGACAGGGGGACTACGAGCAGTACTTC.

This sequence joins TRBV9 and TRBJ2-1, with 10 positions matching TRBD2. Germline V gene sequence: CDR1 SGDLS, CDR2 YYNGEE. CDR3 size: 15 residues. The ends lost 5 bases at V and 5 bases at J; junction bases unmatched: 7. The CDR3 here is CASRDASGGHNEQFF. CDR3 in DNA: TGTGCCAGCAGGGATGCTAGCGGGGGTCACAATGAGCAGTTCTTC.

This clone has a single count. The chain recombines TRBV12-2 with TRBJ2-6; the D segment call TRBD2 is taken from the table without a DNA check. TRBV12-2 is assigned pseudogene status. The CDR3 runs 15 residues. CDR3 sequence reads: CASRSSLSGANVLTF. CDR3 bases: TGTGCAAGTCGCTCTTCCCTTTCTGGGGCCAACGTCCTGACTTTC.

This chain uses TRBV12-5 with TRBJ1-5; perhaps TRBD1 as D (5 bases). Trimming cost V 1 base and J 1 base, with 8 bases left between them. Germline V gene sequence: CDR1 LGHNT, CDR2 FRNRAP. The CDR3 loop spans 15 amino acids. CDR3 in DNA: TGTGCTAGTGGTTTGGCCCAGGGAAGCAATCAGCCCCAGCATTTT. Protein: CASGLAQGSNQPQHF.

The rearrangement uses TRBV5-1 and TRBJ2-2; a possible D gene is TRBD2 (5 bases). V was cut by 4 bases and J by 5 bases, with 9 bases left in between. Germline values: CDR1 SGHRS, CDR2 YFSETQ. There are 13 residues in the CDR3. CDR3 DNA sequence: TGCGCCAGCAGCAGAACTAGAACCGGGGAGCTGTTTTTT. Protein product: CASSRTRTGELFF.

This clone turned up a few times. The rearrangement uses TRBV5-6 and TRBJ1-1, with D unclear. Germline CDR1 reads SGHDT; CDR2 reads YYEEEE. The CDR3 is made up of 12 amino acids. The ends were cut back, 1 base at V and 4 bases at J, with 5 bases in the middle. CDR3 region: CASSLSPTEAFF. CDR3 sequence (DNA): TGTGCCAGCAGCTTGAGCCCCACTGAAGCTTTCTTT.

This sequence joins TRBV11-3 and TRBJ2-1, with TRBD1 as a possible D gene (6 bases). CDR3 length equals 13 residues. Trimming removed 5 bases at V and 4 bases at J, with 9 bases between. The germline V gene encodes CDR1 SGHNT and CDR2 YENEEA. Written as DNA, the CDR3 is TGTGCCAGCAGCCGACAGGTATACAATGAGCAGTTCTTC. Translation gives CASSRQVYNEQFF.